This TCR beta chain stems from a study of Ad26.COV2.S vaccination and SARS-CoV-2 variants (dated by TCRdb to the early 2020s). A note on the overall study: Donors in the vaccine arm were drawn from COV1001, a phase I-IIa trial of Ad26.COV2.S in healthy adults that was multicentre, randomized, double-blind and placebo-controlled. Blinding of investigators to trial group allocation was maintained during experiments and outcome assessment. Trial participants were randomized into five groups of five: low-dose or high-dose Ad26.COV2.S given once or twice, or placebo on both occasions. A total of around 32 samples were included in the TCR-sequenced set, comprising approximately 20 Ad26.COV2.S vaccine recipients, 5 placebo recipients and 8 SARS-CoV-2 convalescent individuals. Ad26.COV2.S was administered intramuscularly at a dose of 5x10^10 or 1x10^11 viral particles, either as one shot or as two shots given 56 days apart. TCRbeta repertoire sequencing was used to assess the specificity and breadth of SARS-CoV-2-reactive T cell receptors after Ad26.COV2.S vaccination. The paper as a whole reports these results and caveats: According to the authors, total T cell responses may have been underestimated by the TCR breadth and depth analyses. Vaccine and placebo recipients had comparable non-spike TCR breadth, which fits with the vaccine containing only spike. Compared with placebo recipients, Ad26.COV2.S recipients showed higher spike-specific TCR breadth (P = 0.0014). Comparing responses between vaccine doses or regimens was not something the study was powered to do. After vaccination, spike-specific CD8+ and CD4+ T cell responses were reported to show substantial breadth.

The treatment or condition tag for this specimen amounts to: 19 received Ad26.COV2.S at low or high dose, single or two shots; roughly 5 received placebo; per-sample allocation not given. For vaccine and placebo recipients, repertoires were sequenced using samples collected on day 63 after the first injection. Between 29 July and 7 August 2020, Cohort 1b enrolled approximately 26 adults aged 18-55 years at one site in Boston, USA. As a vaccine, Ad26.COV2.S was a replication-incompetent adenovirus type 26 vector that expressed a prefusion-stabilized SARS-CoV-2 spike protein derived from the original Wuhan strain. In the case of this clone: Its antigen remains unidentified. There are no base qualities to consult, and no much larger clone falls within one base.

The CDR3 starts with the cysteine, ends with the phenylalanine, and has 16 residues. This entry keeps only the CDR3 DNA: 48 bases, framed from base 1. According to the germline V gene, CDR1 reads SGHVS and CDR2 reads FNYEAQ. V lost 2 bases and J lost 4 bases; the stretch between them is 17 bases long. The immunoSEQ Assay was the method used to sequence TCRbeta CDR3 regions. After extraction, genomic DNA underwent amplification by bias-controlled multiplex PCR, followed by high-throughput sequencing. The authors' analysis ran thus. To quantify the absolute abundance of every unique TCRbeta CDR3 region, sequences were collapsed and filtered. T cell fraction was estimated by normalizing TCRbeta template counts to usable DNA, with usable DNA measured through amplification of reference genes found in all nucleated cells. Repertoire TCRs were annotated as SARS-CoV-2-specific by exact matching of V gene, CDR3 amino acid sequence and J gene to a known reactive TCR set. The reference SARS-CoV-2 TCR set came from MIRA and was filtered for enrichment in COVID-19-positive ImmuneCODE repertoires, removing public or cross-reactive TCRs. Using the MIRA antigens, annotated TCRs were further analysed by specific ORF or by position within an ORF. Breadth was defined as the number of annotated unique rearrangements divided by the total number of unique productive rearrangements, and depth was defined as the summed frequency of the annotated unique rearrangements. TCR breadth was compared between groups using two-sided Wilcoxon rank-sum tests. In TCRdb, the immuneACCESS table is reduced to in-frame sequences with V and J assigned. These tables do not hold every clone; where another copy was compared, an unresolved V gene accounts for under half, and the others remain unexplained. V and J calls and clone size are given by that table; D and trimming were obtained from the DNA. This sample is represented by 350,000 to 500,000 clones; 70% to 90% of them were singletons. The top ten clones comprise about 3.6% of the sample.

This TCR came from a person aged 18-60 years who received the Ad26.COV2.S COVID-19 vaccine or a placebo. The chain uses TRBV7-6 and TRBJ1-1; TRBD1 might be the D gene, on 6 matching bases. The specimen was peripheral blood, collected in a trial of Ad26.COV2.S vaccine versus placebo. The nucleotide sequence reads TGTGCCAGCAGCTTAAGCCCTTCAGGGGCGACCACTGAAGCTTTCTTT. The translation is CASSLSPSGATTEAFF.